Each of the 9 T cell receptor beta chains below was sequenced from the same sample in a study of cytomegalovirus exposure and HLA in healthy donors. Amplification used 60 Vbeta primers and 13 Jbeta primers. Using immunoSEQ multiplex PCR, the repertoire was profiled, and TCRdb retains in-frame clones only, with some absent. Of more than 95,000 clones in the sample, 80% are singletons; the top ten hold approximately 1.2%. Sequencing was done on a sample of PBMCs. All receptors come from a female donor in good health and CMV-seronegative.

This sequence joins TRBV12-5 and TRBJ1-5; D not resolved. Germline-derived CDR1 and CDR2 are LGHNT and FRNRAP. With 2 bases removed from V and 4 bases from J, the gap between germline ends came to 6 bases. There are 13 residues in the CDR3. The CDR3 loop is CASGLPPNQPQHF. The CDR3 DNA follows: TGTGCTAGTGGTTTGCCCCCTAATCAGCCCCAGCATTTT.

The rearrangement joins TRBV6-5 to TRBJ2-7, with 7 bases lining up with TRBD2. Per germline, CDR1 MNHEY and CDR2 SVGAGI. This CDR3 region has 13 residues. V trimming: 8 bases; J trimming: 0 bases; junction bases outside the gene matches: 4. CDR3 residues: CASGAGVSYEQYF. The CDR3 DNA follows: TGTGCCAGCGGGGCGGGAGTCTCCTACGAGCAGTACTTC.

This clone was counted only a few times. V gene TRBV30 combines with J gene TRBJ2-2, with no clear D. CDR3 length: 14 amino acids. In germline, CDR1 is GTSNPN, CDR2 SVGIG (reference sequence). V lost 3 bases to trimming and J lost 5 bases, with 13 bases between them. CDR3 residues: CAWRETTQTGELFF. The CDR3 coding sequence is TGTGCCTGGAGGGAGACCACCCAGACCGGGGAGCTGTTTTTT. The full variable domain, its missing parts supplied by reference TRBV30 and TRBJ2-2, is SQTIHQWPATLVQPVGSPLSLECTVEGTSNPNLYWYRQAAGRGLQLLFYSVGIGQISSEVPQNLSASRPQDRQFILSSKKLLLSDSGFYLCAWRETTQTGELFFGEGSRLTVL.

The J gene is TRBJ2-1, the V gene TRBV4-1, with no clear D. The CDR3 extends over 12 amino acids. Between the trimmed V and J ends, which lost 1 base and 15 bases, there was a span of 13 bases. CDR1 and CDR2 (germline): MGHRA, YSYEKL. CDR3 in DNA: TGCGCCAGCAGCCAAGTGAGCTGGTCTCTGTTCTTC. Translating gives CASSQVSWSLFF.

The chain carries TRBV28 and TRBJ2-3; 8 bases match TRBD2. V lost 5 bases, J lost 8 bases, and 12 bases stayed unmatched. The CDR3 is 15 amino acids. In germline, CDR1 is MDHEN, CDR2 SYDVKM. The CDR3 loop reads CASSPPGTSTFTQYF. CDR3 DNA sequence: TGTGCCAGCAGTCCGCCCGGGACTAGTACATTTACGCAGTATTTT. The whole variable domain, remainder taken from reference TRBV28 and TRBJ2-3, is DVKVTQSSRYLVKRTGEKVFLECVQDMDHENMFWYRQDPGLGLRLIYFSYDVKMKEKGDIPEGYSVSREKKERFSLILESASTNQTSMYLCASSPPGTSTFTQYFGPGTRLTVL.

This clone was recorded only once. The chain has TRBV28 and TRBJ1-3, with D hard to call. Trimming pared 5 bases from V and 0 bases from J, leaving 11 bases between. The length of the CDR3 is 15 residues. Germline V gene sequence: CDR1 MDHEN, CDR2 SYDVKM. This CDR3 is CASSPTPFSGNTIYF. The CDR3 DNA follows: TGTGCCAGCAGTCCGACACCTTTCTCTGGAAACACCATATATTTT.

The chain couples TRBV6-5 to TRBJ2-5, with D possibly being TRBD1 (5 bases). CDR1 is MNHEY and CDR2 is SVGAGI in the germline V gene. The V and J ends lost 3 bases and 2 bases respectively, with 13 bases between them. The CDR3 sequence is 15 residues long. The CDR3 loop is CASSYQGGYQETQYF. For the CDR3, the DNA is TGTGCCAGCAGTTATCAGGGCGGATATCAAGAGACCCAGTACTTC.

The rearrangement joins TRBV5-3 to TRBJ1-1; D call uncertain. TRBV5-3 qualifies as an ORF whose function is uncertain. V dropped 4 bases and J dropped 3 bases, with 7 bases sitting between them. The CDR3 loop spans 12 amino acids. In nucleotides, the CDR3 is TGTGCCAGAAGCCCCGGGGACACTGAAGCTTTCTTT. Translating gives CARSPGDTEAFF.

In DNA, the CDR3 is TGTGCCAGCAGCTCGACAGGGGAGACCCAGTACTTC. Translated, it gives CASSSTGETQYF. The V call is TRBV7-9, the J call TRBJ2-5; 7 positions match TRBD1. From germline, CDR1 is SEHNR and CDR2 FQNEAQ (reference sequence). This CDR3 spans 12 amino acids. J was trimmed by 5 bases and V by 4 bases; bases with no gene match: 1.